This TCR beta chain comes out of a study of T cells in Graves' hyperthyroidism and ophthalmopathy. Amplified regions were TCR beta CDR3 sequences from RNA transcripts. Initially, a first-round RT-PCR of the TCR CDR3 employed the HTBI primer set. A single record per CDR3 protein comes from TCRdb applying MiXCR to the multiplex PCR reads. The profile covers approximately 520,000 distinct CDR3 sequences, with around 24% appearing a single time and about 11% taken by the ten largest. Duration under 3 months, a NOSPECS grade of at least 4, and a Clinical Activity Score of at least 3 characterized the ophthalmopathy patients. Not enrolled were patients with uncontrolled infection, other autoimmune disease, pregnancy or lactation. Every diagnosis used clinical symptoms, serum thyroxine and TRAb, thyroid ultrasound and orbital computed tomography. The table lists this clonotype with many counts. The sample taken for sequencing was blood. This clonotype was sampled from a woman under 40 with Graves' ophthalmopathy.

The CDR3 DNA follows: TGCAGTGCTAGAGGGATAAGCGTCCAAGAGACCCAGTACTTC. This codes for CSARGISVQETQYF. The rearrangement uses TRBV20-1 and TRBJ2-5; D unresolved. Trimming left V 1 base short and J 1 base short, with 10 bases between. The CDR3 sequence is 14 residues long. Germline V gene sequence: CDR1 DFQATT, CDR2 SNEGSKA (reference sequence).